This T cell receptor beta chain is drawn from a study of T cell responses to AZD1222 COVID-19 vaccine. Broader study findings: The number of AZD1222 recipients seropositive at baseline was only five to seven. Possibly, clonal diversity was underestimated; donors were largely white British and included more females.

Method: immunoSEQ multiplex PCR; TCRdb's copy keeps in-frame clones and lacks some. The sample lists approximately 120,000 clones; 80% to 95% were seen once. A remark on this clone: Its antigen is unidentified.

The ends were cut back, 4 bases at V and 5 bases at J, with 6 bases in the middle. In germline, CDR1 is SGHRS, CDR2 YFSETQ. The CDR3 has 11 amino acids. The specimen comprised peripheral blood, sampled on day 0 of AZD1222 vaccination. The TCR originated in an adult in good health. V is TRBV5-1 and J is TRBJ2-5, with D unclear. The CDR3 protein is CASSKTETQYF. CDR3 bases: TGCGCCAGCAGCAAAACGGAGACCCAGTACTTC.